This T cell receptor beta chain comes out of a study of blood T cell repertoires in COVID-19. In the study overall: Material from acute and convalescent COVID-19 was sourced from the United States, Italy and Spain. T cells, B-cell-depleted T cells, or PBMCs supplied cDNA or gDNA.

Original analysis: How many nucleated cells were present was estimated from reference gene primer amplification. The protocol was immunoSEQ multiplex PCR, while the TCRdb copy is restricted to in-frame clones and leaves out a portion. The D gene and trimming were derived from the DNA, and the V and J assignments and clone size from that table. The sample holds more than 250,000 clones, around 80% seen once. This clone was observed once. This CDR3 spans 17 amino acids. The V end was cut by 1 base, the J end by 2 bases, with 14 bases between. Germline CDR1 SGHAT, CDR2 FQNNGV. The clonotype comes from a woman aged 45 to 65 with acute or convalescent COVID-19. V gene TRBV11-2 combines with J gene TRBJ2-2; the D gene is possibly TRBD2 (5 bases). Sequenced input: peripheral blood. The CDR3 region is CASSLGWPGDNTGELFF. DNA of the CDR3: TGTGCCAGCAGCTTAGGGTGGCCCGGGGATAACACCGGGGAGCTGTTTTTT.